This T cell receptor beta chain was sequenced for a study of blood T cell dynamics during melanoma immunotherapy. Trimming cost V 6 bases and J 1 base, with 12 bases left between them. Germline CDR1 and CDR2: MDHEN and SYDVKM. CDR3 size: 15 residues. Time point specified: pre-treatment baseline. Sampling occurred pretreatment (T0) and at week 3 (W3), after cycle one of checkpoint blockade. Disease control meant complete response, partial response or stable disease at 12 weeks. Prior systemic cancer therapy, immunosuppressant use and other active malignancies excluded patients. TCRdb's table, derived via immunoSEQ multiplex PCR, lists solely in-frame clones and lacks some. The profile shows approximately 25,000 clones, roughly 89% of them singletons.

The V gene is TRBV28, the J gene TRBJ2-2; TRBD1 might be the D (5 bases). This receptor was taken from a human donor with melanoma. The sample here was blood, taken from a patient treated with checkpoint blockade. This CDR3 is CASRRWQGNTGELFF. Written as DNA, the CDR3 is TGTGCCAGCAGGCGGTGGCAGGGGAACACCGGGGAGCTGTTTTTT.